This section outlines one T cell receptor (beta chain) sequence together with its context. No antigen is known for it. This entry belongs to a study of vaccination effects on CD4 cells after COVID-19. The CDR3 runs 14 residues. Germline trimming cut 6 bases from V and 6 bases from J; bases unmatched to any gene: 4. Germline V CDR1 and CDR2: KGHSH, LQKENI. After less than twelve days in culture, the CD4+ T cells were isolated. Each participant was given two doses of one vaccine (BNT162b2 or mRNA-1273). This table comes from immunoSEQ multiplex PCR, and its TCRdb copy is limited to in-frame clones, with some not included. The sample includes 43,000 or so clones, roughly three quarters of them seen just once.

The gene calls are TRBV18 and TRBJ2-4; TRBD2 agrees at 11 bases. The TCR comes from a human donor who received a COVID-19 vaccine. The sample in question was CD4+ T cells from PBMCs cultured without peptide, obtained after COVID-19 vaccination. CDR3 amino acids: CASSLAGGVNIQYF. CDR3 nucleotide sequence: TGTGCCAGCTCGCTAGCGGGAGGAGTAAACATTCAGTACTTC.